This entry lists 22 T cell receptor beta chains sequenced from one sample in a study of CD8+ T cells in alopecia areata. Treatment described: oral pan-JAK inhibitor, 5-10 mg twice daily. Following RNA extraction, reverse transcription yielded cDNA that acted as the sequencing template. Assay used: immunoSEQ multiplex PCR; TCRdb lists only in-frame clones, some missing. The sample has over 70,000 clones, about 71% seen once. The material was CD8+ T cells sorted from blood, obtained at week 24, from a patient treated with tofacitinib. The receptors stem from a human donor with alopecia areata.

This chain links TRBV25-1 with TRBJ2-3; D is unresolved. Germline V gives CDR1 MGHDK, CDR2 SYGVNS. The CDR3 has 14 residues. Trimming shortened V by 3 bases and J by 2 bases, and 9 bases separated the two germline ends. The CDR3 reads CASSEYSLTDTQYF. For the CDR3, the DNA is TGTGCCAGCAGTGAGTACAGCCTCACAGATACGCAGTATTTT.

J is TRBJ1-2 and V is TRBV29-1; 7 bases map to TRBD1. Germline loops: CDR1 SQVTM, CDR2 ANQGSEA. The J segment lost 2 bases and the V segment lost 3 bases, leaving 15 bases of the junction unmatched. The CDR3 has 17 residues. For the CDR3, the DNA is TGCAGCGTTGAGCTACTAAGGAGGGGGCGCGAAAACTATGGCTACACCTTC. Residues: CSVELLRRGRENYGYTF.

J is TRBJ2-1 and V is TRBV7-6; D gene uncertain. The germline V gene has CDR1 SGHVS and CDR2 FNYEAQ. The CDR3 loop spans 17 amino acids. V was cut by 5 bases and J by 0 bases, with 17 bases left in between. CDR3 nucleotides: TGTGCCAGCAGCCCCCTGCGGCGGTCCCTCTCCTACAATGAGCAGTTCTTC. The encoded protein is CASSPLRRSLSYNEQFF.

The chain recombines TRBV28 with TRBJ2-7, with 9 bases lining up with TRBD1. V was pared by 2 bases and J by 1 base, with 0 bases of the junction left unmatched. CDR1 and CDR2 (germline): MDHEN, SYDVKM. The CDR3 runs 14 residues. CDR3 DNA sequence: TGTGCCAGCAGTTTAGGGACAGGGTCCTACGAGCAGTACTTC. Its translation: CASSLGTGSYEQYF.

This rearrangement joins TRBV27 to TRBJ1-6; D is undetermined. Trimming shortened V by 3 bases and J by 2 bases, and 5 bases separated the two germline ends. Germline CDR1 and CDR2: MNHEY and SMNVEV (reference sequence). The CDR3 loop spans 14 amino acids. The CDR3 bases are TGTGCCAGCAGTTTCGGAGCCTATAATTCACCCCTCCACTTT. Protein product: CASSFGAYNSPLHF.

The chain joins TRBV27 to TRBJ2-7; 8 bases map to TRBD1. The CDR3 has 12 amino acids. Germline V lookup: CDR1 MNHEY, CDR2 SMNVEV (reference sequence). J was trimmed by 6 bases and V by 5 bases; bases with no gene match: 3. Written as DNA, the CDR3 is TGTGCCAGCAGTATCACAGGGGGCGAGCAGTACTTC. It encodes CASSITGGEQYF.

This clone appeared once. CDR3 residues: CASSLEASSYNEQFF. The CDR3 region has the DNA TGCGCCAGCAGCTTGGAGGCTAGCTCCTACAATGAGCAGTTCTTC. This sequence joins TRBV5-1 and TRBJ2-1, with D uncertain. The V and J ends lost 0 bases and 0 bases respectively, with 7 bases between them. CDR3 size: 15 residues. Germline-derived CDR1 and CDR2 are SGHRS and YFSETQ.

This clone came up once. The chain couples TRBV7-9 to TRBJ1-2; 7 nucleotides align to TRBD1. The V gene end was trimmed by 1 base and the J gene end by 2 bases; junction bases not matched to a gene: 4. The CDR3 totals 15 residues. CDR1 is SEHNR and CDR2 is FQNEAQ in the germline V gene (reference sequence). CDR3 coding DNA: TGTGCCAGCAGCTTAGATGAGGGGGCAAACTATGGCTACACCTTC. Translated: CASSLDEGANYGYTF. The full variable domain, rest sourced from reference TRBV7-9 and TRBJ1-2, is DTGVSQNPRHKITKRGQNVTFRCDPISEHNRLYWYRQTLGQGPEFLTYFQNEAQLEKSRLLSDRFSAERPKGSFSTLEIQRTEQGDSAMYLCASSLDEGANYGYTFGSGTRLTVV.

The sample holds one count of this clone. The chain carries TRBV30 and TRBJ2-7; possibly TRBD1 for D (5 bases). Germline values: CDR1 GTSNPN, CDR2 SVGIG (reference sequence). V lost 1 base and J 0 bases, leaving 10 bases between the germline ends. CDR3 length equals 14 residues. CDR3 region: CAWSEGPTSYEQYF. DNA for the CDR3: TGTGCCTGGAGTGAGGGGCCTACCTCCTACGAGCAGTACTTC.

The chain recombines TRBV23-1 with TRBJ2-2, with D perhaps TRBD2 (5 bases). TRBV23-1 is assigned to the ORF class and has an uncertain function. This CDR3 region has 15 residues. V was cut by 2 bases and J by 5 bases, with 12 bases left in between. CDR3 residues: CASSQKGTGTGELFF. The CDR3 coding sequence is TGCGCCAGCAGTCAAAAGGGCACGGGAACCGGGGAGCTGTTTTTT.

The DNA of the CDR3 is TGTGCCAGCAGCTTTTCTGACAGCGCAGATACGCAGTATTTT. Its translation: CASSFSDSADTQYF. The chain has TRBV5-4 and TRBJ2-3, with a possible D match to TRBD1 (5 bases). The CDR3 length is 14 residues. The V gene's germline CDR1 is SGHNT and CDR2 YYREEE (reference sequence). The ends were cut back, 2 bases at V and 4 bases at J, with 11 bases in the middle.

The CDR3 DNA sequence: TGCGCCAGCAGCCAGATGACAGCTCCCGCCTACGAGCAGTACTTC. This gives the protein CASSQMTAPAYEQYF. The V gene is TRBV4-1, the J gene TRBJ2-7; a possible D gene is TRBD1 (5 bases). Germline CDR1 reads MGHRA; CDR2 reads YSYEKL. The ends were cut back, 3 bases at V and 2 bases at J, with 14 bases in the middle. This CDR3 region has 15 residues.

The genes are TRBV7-8 and TRBJ1-2, with 7 bases aligning to TRBD1. Losses at the gene ends were 5 bases for V and 3 bases for J; bases not matched to a gene: 18. This CDR3 spans 18 amino acids. The germline gives CDR1 SGHVS, CDR2 FQNEAQ. In nucleotides, the CDR3 is TGTGCCAGCAGCCAGTACTTATCGGACAGGCGCTATTACTATGGCTACACCTTC. It specifies CASSQYLSDRRYYYGYTF.

V usage is TRBV27 and J usage is TRBJ2-7, with no clear D. Per germline, CDR1 MNHEY and CDR2 SMNVEV (reference sequence). CDR3 length: 12 residues. Trimming shortened V by 8 bases and J by 3 bases, and 11 bases separated the two germline ends. The CDR3, as DNA: TGTGCCAGCGGCCGTGGGGACTACGAGCAGTACTTC. The encoded protein is CASGRGDYEQYF.

The V call is TRBV9, the J call TRBJ2-1; the match to TRBD2 covers 9 bases. This CDR3 region has 15 residues. The germline V gene has CDR1 SGDLS and CDR2 YYNGEE. The ends lost 5 bases at V and 4 bases at J; junction bases unmatched: 7. The CDR3 region is CASSYPSGTYNEQFF. The CDR3 coding sequence is TGTGCCAGCAGTTACCCTAGCGGGACATACAATGAGCAGTTCTTC.

V is TRBV13 and J is TRBJ2-1; 13 bases match TRBD2. The CDR3 consists of 17 residues. CDR1 and CDR2 (germline): PRHDT, FYEKMQ (reference sequence). The V gene end was trimmed by 5 bases and the J gene end by 5 bases; junction bases not matched to a gene: 9. The CDR3 reads CASSQDGTSGTNNEQFF. The CDR3 DNA sequence: TGTGCCAGCAGCCAAGACGGGACTAGCGGGACTAACAATGAGCAGTTCTTC.

The chain joins TRBV29-1 to TRBJ1-2; no definite D call. V was trimmed by 4 bases and J by 4 bases, leaving 10 bases between them. This CDR3 has 12 amino acids. CDR1 is SQVTM and CDR2 is ANQGSEA in the germline V gene. The CDR3 spells CSVAGALYGYTF. The CDR3 DNA reads as TGCAGCGTTGCGGGAGCCCTCTATGGCTACACCTTC.

The chain links TRBV29-1 to TRBJ2-1; either TRBD1 or TRBD2 may fit D (5 bases each). V was trimmed by 6 bases and J by 3 bases, leaving 12 bases between them. The CDR3 consists of 13 residues. Germline V gives CDR1 SQVTM, CDR2 ANQGSEA. CDR3 sequence (DNA): TGCAGCGTGGGGCCGACTAACTACAATGAGCAGTTCTTC. This translates into CSVGPTNYNEQFF.

The rearrangement links TRBV27 to TRBJ1-3; TRBD1 agrees at 8 bases. CDR3 length: 18 amino acids. J lost 2 bases, V lost 4 bases, and 13 bases had no gene match. CDR1 and CDR2 (germline): MNHEY, SMNVEV (reference sequence). The CDR3 DNA follows: TGTGCCAGCAGTTCCCTGGGGACAGGAGTAGGTGCTGGAAACACCATATATTTT. It yields the protein CASSSLGTGVGAGNTIYF.

The V call is TRBV28, the J call TRBJ2-1; D unclear. V shed 2 bases and J shed 8 bases, with 4 bases lying between them. The length of the CDR3 is 11 residues. Per germline, CDR1 MDHEN and CDR2 SYDVKM. The CDR3 nucleotides read TGTGCCAGCAGTTTAGGCGATGAGCAGTTCTTC. Residues: CASSLGDEQFF.

A few counts support this clone. The chain carries TRBV15 and TRBJ2-7; the match to TRBD1 covers 7 bases. CDR3 size: 16 residues. After removal of 0 bases from V and 0 bases from J, the junction contained 5 bases not matched to a gene. CDR1 is LNHNV, CDR2 YYDKDF, per germline (reference sequence). CDR3 DNA: TGTGCCACCAGCAGAGAGGTAGGGGGCAGCTCCTACGAGCAGTACTTC. Its translation: CATSREVGGSSYEQYF.

This chain links TRBV29-1 with TRBJ2-1, with 12 bases lining up with TRBD2. In germline, CDR1 is SQVTM, CDR2 ANQGSEA. This CDR3 spans 14 amino acids. V dropped 5 bases and J dropped 10; count of bases not matched to a gene: 9. The CDR3 nucleotides read TGCAGCGTTTCGAGGACTAGCGGGATCCTCGAGCAGTTCTTC. Translating it yields CSVSRTSGILEQFF.